The entry below describes one T cell receptor (beta chain). This record belongs to a study of PD-1 blockade in mismatch repair-deficient tumors. TCRs were sequenced from a few patients responding to pembrolizumab. This table comes from immunoSEQ multiplex PCR, and its TCRdb copy is limited to in-frame clones, with some not included. This sample has around 110,000 clones; over 60% occur once, and the top ten carry roughly 4.8%. The ends lost 0 bases at V and 3 bases at J; junction bases unmatched: 4. Germline CDR1 reads SGHTA; CDR2 reads FQGNSA. The length of the CDR3 is 15 residues. The origin of this receptor is an adult with mismatch repair-deficient cancer. The chain combines TRBV7-2 with TRBJ2-7; TRBD2 matches at 8 bases. The sequenced sample was peripheral blood, obtained approximately 64 weeks after starting pembrolizumab. The chain's CDR3 is CASSLATSGLYEQYF. In DNA form, the CDR3 reads TGTGCCAGCAGCTTAGCTACTAGCGGCCTCTACGAGCAGTACTTC.